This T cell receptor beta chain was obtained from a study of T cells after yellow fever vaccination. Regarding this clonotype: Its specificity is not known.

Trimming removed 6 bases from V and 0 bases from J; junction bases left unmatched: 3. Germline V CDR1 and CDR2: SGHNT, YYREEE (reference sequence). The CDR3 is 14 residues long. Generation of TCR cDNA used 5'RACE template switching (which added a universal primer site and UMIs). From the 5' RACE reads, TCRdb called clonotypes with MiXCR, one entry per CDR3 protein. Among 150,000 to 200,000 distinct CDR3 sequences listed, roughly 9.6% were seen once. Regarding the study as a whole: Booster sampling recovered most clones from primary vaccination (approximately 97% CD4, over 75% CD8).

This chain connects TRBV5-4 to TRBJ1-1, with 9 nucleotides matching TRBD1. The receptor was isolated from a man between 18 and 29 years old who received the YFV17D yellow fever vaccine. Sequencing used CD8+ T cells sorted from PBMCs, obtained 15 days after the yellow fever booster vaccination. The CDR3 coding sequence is TGTGCCAGCACGGGACAGGGCCTGAACACTGAAGCTTTCTTT. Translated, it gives CASTGQGLNTEAFF.